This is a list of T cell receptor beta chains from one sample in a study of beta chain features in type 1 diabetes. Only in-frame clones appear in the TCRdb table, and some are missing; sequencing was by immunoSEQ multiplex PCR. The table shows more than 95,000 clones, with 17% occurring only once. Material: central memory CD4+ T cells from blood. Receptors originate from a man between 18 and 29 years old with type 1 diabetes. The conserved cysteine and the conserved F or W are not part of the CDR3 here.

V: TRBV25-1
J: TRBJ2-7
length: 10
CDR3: ASSGTVYEQY

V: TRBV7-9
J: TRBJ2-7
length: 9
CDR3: ASSLAGSLY

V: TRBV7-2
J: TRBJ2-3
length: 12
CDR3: ASSLGNSPDTQY

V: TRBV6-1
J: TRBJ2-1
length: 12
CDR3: ASSRALATNEQF

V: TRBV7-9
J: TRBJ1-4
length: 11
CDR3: ASSLAHNEKLF

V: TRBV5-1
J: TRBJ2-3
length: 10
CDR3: ASRGETDTQY

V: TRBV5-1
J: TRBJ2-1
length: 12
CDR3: ANSRGPALHEQF

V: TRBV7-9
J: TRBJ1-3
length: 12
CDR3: ASSPGGMRNTIY

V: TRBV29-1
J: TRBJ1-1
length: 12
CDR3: SVVYGGFGTEAF

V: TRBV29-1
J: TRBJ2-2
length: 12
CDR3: SARRDRDTGELF

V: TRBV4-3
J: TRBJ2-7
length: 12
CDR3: ASSPRQGIDEQY

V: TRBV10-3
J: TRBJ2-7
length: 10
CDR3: AISDMTYEQY

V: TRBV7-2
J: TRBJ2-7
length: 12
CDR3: ASSLGGSQYEQY

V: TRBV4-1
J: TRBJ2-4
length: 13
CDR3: ASSLLLTAKNIQY

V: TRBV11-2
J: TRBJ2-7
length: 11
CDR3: ASSPRQGGEQY

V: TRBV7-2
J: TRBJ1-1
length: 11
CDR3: ASSLGRETEAF

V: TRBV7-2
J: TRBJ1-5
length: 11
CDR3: ASSLAFDQPQH

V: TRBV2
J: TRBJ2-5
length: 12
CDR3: ASSVEGTLGTQY

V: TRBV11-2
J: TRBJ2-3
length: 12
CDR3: ASSPGDRTDTQY

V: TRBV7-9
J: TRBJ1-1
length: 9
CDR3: AILRDTEAF

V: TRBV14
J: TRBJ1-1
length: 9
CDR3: ASSHGAEAF

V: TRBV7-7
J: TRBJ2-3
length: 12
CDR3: ASSPTGGKDTQY

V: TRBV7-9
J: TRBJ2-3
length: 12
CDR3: ASSLGSSSNTQY

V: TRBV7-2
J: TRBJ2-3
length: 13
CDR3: ASKKDRGITDTQY

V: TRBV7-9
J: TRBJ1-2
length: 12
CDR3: ASSLVGVDYGYT

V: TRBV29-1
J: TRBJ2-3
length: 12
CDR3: SDKGAPAPDTQY

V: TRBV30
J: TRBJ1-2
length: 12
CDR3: AWIRNVGDYGYT

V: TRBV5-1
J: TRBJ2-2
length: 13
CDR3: ASSWTSGNTGELF

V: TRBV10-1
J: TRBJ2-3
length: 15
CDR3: ASSDRLAGAGVDTQY

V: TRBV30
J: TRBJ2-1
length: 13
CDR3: AWSGLAGESAEQF

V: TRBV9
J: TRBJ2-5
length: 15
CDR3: ASSVGPSFGSGETQY

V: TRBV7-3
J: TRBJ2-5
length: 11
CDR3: ASSLGVEETQY

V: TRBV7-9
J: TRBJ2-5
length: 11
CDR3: ASRAGQQETQY

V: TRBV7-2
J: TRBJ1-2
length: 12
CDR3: ASSLGRTGEGYT

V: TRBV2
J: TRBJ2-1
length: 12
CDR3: ASSGQGAGNEQF

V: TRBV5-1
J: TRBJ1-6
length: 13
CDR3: ASSLQAVSSSPLH

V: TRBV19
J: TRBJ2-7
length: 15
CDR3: ASSGTSGGFTSYEQY

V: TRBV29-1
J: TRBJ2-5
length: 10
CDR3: SVRQGAETQY

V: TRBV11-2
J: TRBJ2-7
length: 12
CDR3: ASSITSGPYEQY

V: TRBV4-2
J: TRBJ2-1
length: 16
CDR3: ASSQDFLAGGVDNEQF

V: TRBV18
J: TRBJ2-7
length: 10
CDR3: ASSPAGEGQY

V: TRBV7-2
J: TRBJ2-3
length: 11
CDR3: ASSPPSTDTQY

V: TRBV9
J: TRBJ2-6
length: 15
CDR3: ASSVVGRISGANVLT

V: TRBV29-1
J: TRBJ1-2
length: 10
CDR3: SVSDSRYGYT

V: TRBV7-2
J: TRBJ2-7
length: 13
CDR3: ASSLRQGGTRAQY

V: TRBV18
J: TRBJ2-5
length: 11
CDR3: ASSPGTQETQY

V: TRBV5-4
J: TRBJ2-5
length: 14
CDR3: ASSPRTSAREETQY

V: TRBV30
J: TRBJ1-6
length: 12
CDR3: AWSAPGSNSPLH

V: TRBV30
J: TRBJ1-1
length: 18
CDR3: AWSPWTGSSWGALNTEAF

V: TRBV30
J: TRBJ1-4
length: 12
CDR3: AWSPPGQMEKLF

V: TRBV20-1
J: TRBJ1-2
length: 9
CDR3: SASLLGRYT

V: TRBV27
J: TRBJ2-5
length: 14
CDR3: ASSPGLAGGLETQY

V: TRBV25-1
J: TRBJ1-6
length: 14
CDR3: ASSDPTGGYNSPLH

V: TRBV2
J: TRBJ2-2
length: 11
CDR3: ASRQPNTGELF

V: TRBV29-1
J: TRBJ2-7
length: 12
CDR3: SVAASGIHYEQY